This T cell receptor (beta chain) was documented in a study of beta chain features in type 1 diabetes. Study overall: Age, gender, cell numbers and subset yield matched between patients and controls. Sorted cells numbering under 140,000,000 were examined across all samples. Study-wide results and limits: TCRB repertoires of naive, central memory and Treg cells appeared more similar among patients than among healthy donors. Junctions at VDJ sites from type 1 diabetes patients had fewer insertions and more deletions. TCRB CDR3 length was moderately but significantly reduced in all four CD4+ subsets of Type 1 diabetes patients.

This CDR3 has 14 residues. Trimming removed 3 bases from V and 2 bases from J; junction bases left unmatched: 3. Germline V gene lookup returns CDR1 SGHTA and CDR2 FQGNSA. On this clone: The antigen remains undetermined.

Investigators reverse transcribed all isolated RNA, so they sequenced expressed TCRB transcripts. Only in-frame clones appear in the TCRdb table, and some are missing; sequencing was by immunoSEQ multiplex PCR. The sample holds 150,000 to 200,000 clones, roughly 60% seen once. V gene TRBV7-2 combines with J gene TRBJ2-5, with 7 bases matching TRBD1. Sequenced input: naive CD4+ T cells from blood. The receptor was derived from a man aged 25-45 years with type 1 diabetes. CDR3 region: CASSLTGQQETQYF. The CDR3 region has the DNA TGTGCCAGCAGCTTGACAGGGCAACAAGAGACCCAGTACTTC.